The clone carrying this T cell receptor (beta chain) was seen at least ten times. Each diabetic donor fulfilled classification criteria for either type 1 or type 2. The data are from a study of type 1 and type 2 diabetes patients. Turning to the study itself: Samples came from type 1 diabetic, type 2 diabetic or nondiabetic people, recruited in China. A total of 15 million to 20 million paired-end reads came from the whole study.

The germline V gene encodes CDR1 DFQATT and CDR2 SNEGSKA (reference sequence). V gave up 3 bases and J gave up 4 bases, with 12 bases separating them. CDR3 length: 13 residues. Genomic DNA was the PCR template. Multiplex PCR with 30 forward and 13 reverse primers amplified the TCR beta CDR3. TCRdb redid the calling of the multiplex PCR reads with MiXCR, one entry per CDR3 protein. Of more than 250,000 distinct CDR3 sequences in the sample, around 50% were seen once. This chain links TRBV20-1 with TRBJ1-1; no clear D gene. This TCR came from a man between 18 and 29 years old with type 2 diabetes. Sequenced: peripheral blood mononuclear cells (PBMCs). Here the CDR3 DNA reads TGCAGTGCTAGTCTGGGGATGGGCACTGAAGCTTTCTTT. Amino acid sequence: CSASLGMGTEAFF.